This T cell receptor (beta chain) was captured in a study of response to subunit inactivated influenza vaccine. Study-level points and caveats: It was the authors' suggestion that each seasonal influenza vaccination recruits few new T cells.

Germline CDR1 LGHDT, CDR2 YNNKEL (reference sequence). The CDR3 has 20 residues. After removal of 4 bases from V and 3 bases from J, the junction contained 15 bases not matched to a gene. In regard to this clonotype: Antigen specificity is unknown.

Each CDR3 protein is one row after TCRdb ran MiXCR on the RT-PCR reads. The sample consists of under 500,000 distinct CDR3 sequences, approximately 11% of them appearing once. The sequence came from a middle-aged man who received an inactivated influenza vaccine. The input for sequencing was PBMCs from blood, taken about 40 days after vaccination. The chain carries TRBV3-1 and TRBJ2-3, with 14 bases fitting TRBD2. CDR3 loop: CASSLLFTGTSGRTTDTQYF. The CDR3 region has the DNA TGTGCCAGCAGCCTCCTCTTTACCGGGACTAGCGGGAGAACGACAGATACGCAGTATTTT.